The 6 T cell receptor beta chains given below trace back to one sample, sequenced in a study of beta chain features in type 1 diabetes. Expressed TCRB transcripts were sequenced after all isolated RNA was converted to cDNA. Here immunoSEQ multiplex PCR was the method, and the copy in TCRdb shows in-frame clones only, minus some. The sample has about 200,000 clones, around 9.9% seen once. The source material was central memory CD4+ T cells from blood. The source is a young man in good health.

This clone was observed a few times. V and J are TRBV4-2 and TRBJ2-5, with unresolved D. Germline V gives CDR1 LGHNA, CDR2 YNFKEQ. The CDR3 extends over 14 amino acids. V lost 1 base, J lost 5 bases, and 11 bases lay in between. This CDR3 is CASSQVLGKETQYF. CDR3 coding DNA: TGTGCCAGCAGCCAAGTCCTAGGGAAGGAGACCCAGTACTTC.

In regard to this clone: The junction does not match germline at one end; this may be a read error. V is TRBV30 and J is TRBJ2-3; 9 positions agree with TRBD1. From germline, CDR1 is GTSNPN and CDR2 SVGIG (reference sequence). This CDR3 spans 13 amino acids. CDR3 amino acids: CAWSGKSPGTGSF. In nucleotides, the CDR3 is TGTGCCTGGAGCGGTAAATCACCCGGGACAGGGAGTTTT.

This clone came up many times. CDR3 amino acids: CASSLVSGDAQYF. DNA of the CDR3: TGTGCCAGCAGCTTAGTTTCAGGGGATGCGCAGTATTTT. V and J are TRBV11-2 and TRBJ2-3; a possible D gene is TRBD1 (6 bases). Trimming cost V 1 base and J 10 bases, with 12 bases left between them. This CDR3 is 13 amino acids long. CDR1 and CDR2 (germline): SGHAT, FQNNGV.

This clone was counted a few times. The chain uses TRBV28 and TRBJ2-7, with D possibly TRBD2 on 6 matching bases. CDR3 length equals 16 residues. Looked up from germline, CDR1 is MDHEN and CDR2 is SYDVKM. Trimming took off 5 bases at V and 0 bases at J, with 17 bases between the two ends. CDR3 region: CASSPPGTLLSYEQYF. CDR3 nucleotides: TGTGCCAGCAGTCCGCCGGGGACTCTGCTCTCCTACGAGCAGTACTTC.

The V gene is TRBV6-5, the J gene TRBJ2-7; a weak D match, TRBD1 (5 bases). This CDR3 has 15 amino acids. Germline V CDR1 and CDR2: MNHEY, SVGAGI. V was shortened by 6 bases and J by 5 bases, with 20 bases between the two germline ends. In nucleotides, the CDR3 is TGTGCCAGCAGCCAGGACACTAACAGCGTCCACGAGCAGTACTTC. It specifies CASSQDTNSVHEQYF.

A few counts support this clone. The gene calls are TRBV4-3 and TRBJ2-5; the match to TRBD2 covers 10 bases. CDR3 length: 16 amino acids. Germline V gives CDR1 LGHNA, CDR2 YSLEER. Trimming took 1 base from V and 2 from J; bases not matched to a gene: 4. The CDR3, as DNA: TGCGCCAGCAGCCAAGCCCGAGCGGGAGGGCAAGAGACCCAGTACTTC. Translating it yields CASSQARAGGQETQYF.